This note documents a single TCR beta chain sequence. This specimen comes from a study of blood T cell repertoires in COVID-19. In assigning cohorts, the study relied on participant-reported clinical history. In Cohort 3, a recovered donor had either two negative PCRs, clearance, or symptom resolution. Clones were sequenced by immunoSEQ multiplex PCR, and TCRdb holds only the in-frame ones, with some missing. The sample contains fewer than 450,000 clones, around 89% of which appear only once. The V gene lost 3 bases and the J gene lost 2 bases, with 19 bases spanning the gap. The CDR3 is 16 amino acids. The V gene's germline CDR1 is GTSNPN and CDR2 SVGIG (reference sequence).

Sequenced: PBMCs or T cells enriched from blood (not recorded which). The TCR sequence derives from a woman aged 18-29 years who had recovered from COVID-19. The chain employs TRBV30 and TRBJ1-1; a weak D match, TRBD1 (6 bases). The CDR3 spells CAWRPRWDKPNTEAFF. The DNA for the CDR3 is TGTGCCTGGAGACCACGCTGGGACAAGCCAAACACTGAAGCTTTCTTT.